What follows are 30 T cell receptor beta chains derived from one specimen sequenced in a study of blood T cells in healthy people across ages (dated by TCRdb to about 2015). Libraries were made using 5' RACE. Instrument used: Illumina HiSeq 2500. The second PCR ran for about 6 to 12 cycles and used a J-beta primer mix along with a sample-barcoded 5' primer. TCRdb cleaned the public reads at Q25 with fastp, built clones with MiXCR and kept in-frame beta chains. Merged by CDR3 protein, the rows form single entries marked with the most common genes and DNA. Here the sample has about 760,000 distinct CDR3 sequences; about 61% occur a single time. The top ten hold more than 25% of the sample. Sequencing was carried out using blood. These receptors came from a middle-aged man in good health.

To note about this clonotype: Mismatch with germline at one junction end may stem from a read error. This rearrangement joins TRBV2 to TRBJ1-6, with D hard to call. This CDR3 spans 13 amino acids. CDR1 SNHLY and CDR2 FYNNEI come from the germline V gene. The CDR3 bases are TGTGCCAGCAGACCGGGCCGAGATTCACCCCCCCACTTT. Its protein is CASRPGRDSPPHF. The entire variable domain, with the rest obtained from reference TRBV2 and TRBJ1-6, is as follows: EPEVTQTPSHQVTQMGQEVILRCVPISNHLYFYWYRQILGQKVEFLVSFYNNEISEKSEIFDDQFSVERPDGSNFTLKIRSTKLEDSAMYFCASRPGRDSPPHFGNGTRLTVT.

This clonotype was counted between two and nine times. This chain uses TRBV2 with TRBJ1-2; TRBD1 matches 9 bases. Germline V gene sequence: CDR1 SNHLY, CDR2 FYNNEI. The CDR3 extends over 13 amino acids. Trimming took 4 bases from V and 7 from J; bases not matched to a gene: 4. CDR3 protein: CASSGTGVFGYTF. The CDR3 region has the DNA TGTGCCAGCAGTGGGACAGGGGTTTTTGGCTACACCTTC.

The chain employs TRBV29-1 and TRBJ2-1, with D possibly called TRBD1 or TRBD2 (6 bases each). V was shortened by 4 bases and J by 8 bases, with 24 bases between the two germline ends. Per germline, CDR1 SQVTM and CDR2 ANQGSEA. The CDR3 consists of 16 residues. This CDR3 is CSVGRFVGGRPDEQFF. In nucleotides, the CDR3 is TGCAGCGTTGGGAGATTTGTGGGGGGCCGACCGGATGAGCAGTTCTTC.

The chain has TRBV10-3 and TRBJ1-5; 9 bases agree with TRBD1. Trimming at V came to 11 bases and at J to 3 bases, leaving 11 bases not matched to a gene. Looked up from germline, CDR1 is ENHRY and CDR2 is SYGVKD. The CDR3 is 15 amino acids. CDR3: CAADGTGRFNQPQHF. CDR3 nucleotide sequence: TGTGCCGCCGACGGGACAGGGCGTTTCAATCAGCCCCAGCATTTT.

This chain links TRBV20-1 with TRBJ2-5, with D possibly TRBD1 on 5 matching bases. Germline CDR1 is DFQATT and CDR2 is SNEGSKA (reference sequence). Trimming took off 3 bases at V and 2 bases at J, with 7 bases between the two ends. This CDR3 is 12 amino acids long. CDR3 nucleotide sequence: TGCAGTGCTAGCAGGGAACAAGAGACCCAGTACTTC. Residues: CSASREQETQYF.

This chain links TRBV20-1 with TRBJ1-5; D perhaps matches TRBD1 (6 bases). The V gene lost 5 bases and the J gene lost 1 base, with 12 bases spanning the gap. CDR1 is DFQATT, CDR2 SNEGSKA, per germline (reference sequence). The CDR3 has 14 residues. For the CDR3, the DNA is TGCAGTGCTTTCGACAGGTGGAGCAATCAGCCCCAGCATTTT. It codes for CSAFDRWSNQPQHF.

The chain joins TRBV29-1 to TRBJ2-5; D is unclear. Near its end, the DNA agrees better with TRBJ2-7, so the J call may be wrong. The CDR3 sequence is 13 residues long. Looked up from germline, CDR1 is SQVTM and CDR2 is ANQGSEA. CDR3 in DNA: TGCAGCGTTGAAGGCGAAGGCGGTTACGAGCAGTACTTC. This translates into CSVEGEGGYEQYF.

In its sample, this clonotype was seen once. This chain links TRBV5-1 with TRBJ2-2; possible D gene TRBD1, 6 bases. V was cut by 0 bases and J by 2 bases, with 11 bases left in between. Germline CDR1 SGHRS, CDR2 YFSETQ. This CDR3 contains 16 residues. The CDR3 region is CASSLGPTGNTGELFF. CDR3 bases: TGCGCCAGCAGCTTGGGCCCGACAGGAAACACCGGGGAGCTGTTTTTT.

In this sample, this clonotype turned up once. The V call is TRBV27, the J call TRBJ2-3, with D perhaps matching TRBD2 (6 bases). V lost 4 bases and J lost 3, with 14 bases in between. Germline V gene sequence: CDR1 MNHEY, CDR2 SMNVEV (reference sequence). The CDR3 sequence is 15 residues long. CDR3 sequence: CASSYGSGLTDTQYF. In DNA, the CDR3 is TGTGCCAGCAGTTATGGTAGCGGACTTACAGATACGCAGTATTTT.

CDR3 amino acids: CATSGEDEQYF. The DNA for the CDR3 is TGTGCCACCAGTGGAGAGGACGAGCAGTACTTC. The gene calls are TRBV24-1 and TRBJ2-5; D gene ambiguous. The J call is uncertain, as TRBJ2-7 better fits the DNA end. The germline V gene encodes CDR1 KGHDR and CDR2 SFDVKD. This CDR3 contains 11 residues.

This chain connects TRBV7-3 to TRBJ2-5; D unresolved. Germline CDR1 is SGHTA and CDR2 is FQGTGA. The CDR3 is 13 amino acids. V gave up 4 bases and J gave up 0 bases, with 6 bases separating them. CDR3 sequence reads: CASSSYHQETQYF. In DNA, the CDR3 is TGTGCCAGCAGCTCATACCACCAAGAGACCCAGTACTTC.

Regarding this clonotype: At one of its ends the junction is not consistent with the germline gene, which may arise from a read error. This chain connects TRBV2 to TRBJ1-6, with D possibly being TRBD1 (6 bases). The V gene's germline CDR1 is SNHLY and CDR2 FYNNEI. There are 13 residues in the CDR3. The CDR3 DNA reads as TGTGCCCGCCGGGACACCAATAATTCACCCCCCCACTTT. This codes for CARRDTNNSPPHF.

The chain has TRBV6-2 or TRBV6-3 and TRBJ2-4; D tentatively reads TRBD1 or TRBD2 (5 bases each). CDR1 and CDR2 (germline): MNHEY, SVGEGT. The CDR3 has 14 amino acids. The V and J ends lost 5 bases and 6 bases respectively, with 14 bases between them. DNA for the CDR3: TGTGCCAGCAGTCTCCGGGACCCTGGAAACATTCAGTACTTC. Its protein is CASSLRDPGNIQYF.

V gene TRBV6-6 combines with J gene TRBJ1-1, with a possible D match to TRBD1 (5 bases). The CDR3 runs to 15 residues. Trimming took 7 bases from V and 0 from J, leaving 15 bases between them. Germline CDR1 MNHNY, CDR2 SVGAGI (reference sequence). The CDR3 sequence: CASTSRDGMNTEAFF. The CDR3 DNA reads as TGTGCCAGCACCTCCCGGGACGGGATGAACACTGAAGCTTTCTTT.

The genes are TRBV3-1 and TRBJ2-4; TRBD2 matches 10 bases. CDR1 and CDR2 (germline): LGHDT, YNNKEL (reference sequence). V shed 2 bases, J shed 0 bases, and the junction held 1 base outside the gene matches. The CDR3 has 16 amino acids. CDR3 protein: CASSQLAGVAKNIQYF. The CDR3 DNA sequence: TGTGCCAGCAGCCAACTAGCGGGAGTAGCCAAAAACATTCAGTACTTC.

This clonotype has only a few counts. The rearrangement uses TRBV6-2 or TRBV6-3 and TRBJ1-1; D is unclear. This CDR3 contains 13 residues. Trimming left V 6 bases short and J 1 base short, with 9 bases between. Germline V gene lookup returns CDR1 MNHEY and CDR2 SVGEGT. The CDR3 DNA follows: TGTGCCAGCAGCTGGAACGGGAACACTGAAGCTTTCTTT. It yields the protein CASSWNGNTEAFF.

This clonotype was recorded at least ten times. The germline gene is not matched at one end of the junction; a read error may be the cause. J is TRBJ2-1 and V is TRBV5-1, with 10 nucleotides matching TRBD2. The CDR3 is made up of 16 amino acids. Germline-derived CDR1 and CDR2 are SGHRS and YFSETQ. CDR3 bases: TGTGCCAGCAGCTTAGCGGGGGGAAGCTCCTACAATGAGCAGTTCTTC. Translating gives CASSLAGGSSYNEQFF.

The genes are TRBV12-3 or TRBV12-4 and TRBJ1-5; 9 bases align to TRBD1. With V trimmed by 6 bases and J by 0 bases, 6 bases remained unmatched. The CDR3 length is 16 residues. The CDR3 coding sequence is TGTGCCAGCAGACTGGGACAGGGCCCTAGCAATCAGCCCCAGCATTTT. Protein: CASRLGQGPSNQPQHF.

The chain is built from TRBV27 and TRBJ1-1; the D gene is possibly TRBD1 (6 bases). Looked up from germline, CDR1 is MNHEY and CDR2 is SMNVEV (reference sequence). The CDR3 covers 13 residues. Between the trimmed V and J ends, which lost 6 bases and 1 base, there was a span of 9 bases. The CDR3 protein is CASRMTGNTEAFF. The DNA of the CDR3 is TGTGCCAGCAGGATGACAGGGAACACTGAAGCTTTCTTT.

The sample holds a few counts of this clonotype. J is TRBJ2-7 and V is TRBV7-6, with 11 bases aligning to TRBD2. V lost 5 bases to trimming and J lost 4 bases; unmatched junction nucleotides: 4. This CDR3 has 14 amino acids. Germline V gives CDR1 SGHVS, CDR2 FNYEAQ. CDR3 nucleotide sequence: TGTGCCAGCAGCCCGGGACTAGCGGAATACGAGCAGTACTTC. The encoded protein is CASSPGLAEYEQYF.

This sequence joins TRBV4-1 and TRBJ2-7; no reliable D call. This CDR3 comprises 13 residues. Trimming left V 1 base short and J 6 bases short, with 10 bases between. CDR1 and CDR2 from the germline V gene are MGHRA and YSYEKL. The CDR3 here is CASSQVGELEQYF. CDR3 DNA: TGCGCCAGCAGCCAAGTAGGAGAGCTCGAGCAGTACTTC.

The rearrangement joins TRBV6-5 to TRBJ2-6; D may be TRBD1 or TRBD2 (7 bases each). V was cut by 10 bases and J by 4 bases, with 20 bases left in between. CDR3 length equals 16 residues. CDR1 is MNHEY, CDR2 SVGAGI, per germline. The chain's CDR3 is CATAGRGLTGANVLTF. CDR3 nucleotides: TGTGCCACAGCAGGGAGGGGGCTTACCGGGGCCAACGTCCTGACTTTC.

V is TRBV7-2 and J is TRBJ2-5; the match to TRBD2 covers 7 bases. TRBJ2-7 matches the DNA end more closely, so the J call is doubtful. The germline V gene has CDR1 SGHTA and CDR2 FQGNSA. This CDR3 is built from 14 residues. Written as DNA, the CDR3 is TGTGCCAGCAGCCGTATAGCGGGCACCTACGAGCAGTACTTC. Amino acid sequence: CASSRIAGTYEQYF.

This chain connects TRBV21-1 to TRBJ2-5; TRBD2, as called in the table, went unchecked against the DNA. TRBV21-1 is designated a pseudogene. The CDR3 has 16 amino acids. Here the CDR3 reads CASSTRISGSFETQYF. The CDR3 coding sequence is TGTGCCAGCAGCACACGTATCAGCGGGAGCTTCGAGACCCAGTACTTC.

J is TRBJ2-6 and V is TRBV9; D is perhaps TRBD2 (5 bases). V shed 6 bases and J shed 0 bases, with 13 bases lying between them. This CDR3 spans 16 amino acids. Germline V gives CDR1 SGDLS, CDR2 YYNGEE. DNA for the CDR3: TGTGCCAGCACCACACGGGGAGCCTCTGGGGCCAACGTCCTGACTTTC. Translation gives CASTTRGASGANVLTF. Drawing the rest from reference TRBV9 and TRBJ2-6, the complete variable domain is DSGVTQTPKHLITATGQRVTLRCSPRSGDLSVYWYQQSLDQGLQFLIQYYNGEERAKGNILERFSAQQFPDLHSELNLSSLELGDSALYFCASTTRGASGANVLTFGAGSRLTVL.

In its sample, this clonotype was seen once. The J gene is TRBJ2-7, the V gene TRBV14; a possible D gene is TRBD1 (6 bases). The J call may be mistaken, given a closer DNA end match to TRBJ2-4. The CDR3 is 14 amino acids. Germline V CDR1 and CDR2: SGHDN, FVKESK. CDR3: CASSQAGVGNIQYF. The CDR3 coding sequence is TGTGCCAGCAGCCAAGCAGGGGTCGGAAACATTCAGTACTTC.

This chain links TRBV14 with TRBJ2-1; tentatively, D is TRBD2 (6 bases). This CDR3 is built from 15 residues. V lost 5 bases and J 0 bases, leaving 11 bases between the germline ends. Per the germline V gene, CDR1 is SGHDN and CDR2 is FVKESK. CDR3 coding DNA: TGTGCCAGCAGCGTCGCGGGGCCCTCCTACAATGAGCAGTTCTTC. Encoded protein: CASSVAGPSYNEQFF.

This chain connects TRBV13 to TRBJ2-6; D gene ambiguous. V lost 5 bases to trimming and J lost 8 bases, with 10 bases between them. The CDR3 length is 13 residues. Germline V CDR1 and CDR2: PRHDT, FYEKMQ (reference sequence). CDR3 sequence reads: CASSPGRSNVLTF. For the CDR3, the DNA is TGTGCCAGCAGCCCAGGTCGTTCCAACGTCCTGACTTTC.

This clonotype appeared a few times. The CDR3: CASSVSAGGNNEQFF. CDR3 bases: TGTGCCAGCAGCGTATCGGCGGGGGGGAACAATGAGCAGTTCTTC. This chain connects TRBV9 to TRBJ2-1; 9 bases align to TRBD2. J was trimmed by 5 bases and V by 1 base; bases with no gene match: 4. This CDR3 contains 15 residues. Germline CDR1 and CDR2: SGDLS and YYNGEE. The variable domain in full, completed from reference TRBV9 and TRBJ2-1, reads DSGVTQTPKHLITATGQRVTLRCSPRSGDLSVYWYQQSLDQGLQFLIQYYNGEERAKGNILERFSAQQFPDLHSELNLSSLELGDSALYFCASSVSAGGNNEQFFGPGTRLTVL.

V usage is TRBV7-2 and J usage is TRBJ2-7, with unresolved D. V lost 5 bases, J lost 3 bases, and 8 bases lay in between. The CDR3 spans 12 residues. Germline CDR1 is SGHTA and CDR2 is FQGNSA. The CDR3 nucleotides are TGTGCCAGCAGCACTAACCACTACGAGCAGTACTTC. It yields the protein CASSTNHYEQYF.